Listed here is a single T cell receptor beta chain. Its antigen remains unidentified. Unique molecular identifiers featured in each of the TCR beta cDNA libraries. Out of about 0.9 to 11 million T cells, about 500,000 cDNA molecules were generated. TCRdb passed the PCR reads through MiXCR, listing each CDR3 protein once. There are roughly 570,000 distinct CDR3 sequences in the sample; approximately 31% occur only once, and around 6% lies in the top ten. V trimming: 2 bases; J trimming: 4 bases; junction bases outside the gene matches: 3. From germline, CDR1 is MGHRA and CDR2 YSYEKL. The CDR3 spans 15 residues. These data come from a study of post-analysis software for immune sequencing data. Study information: The patients showed relapsing-remitting, secondary progressive and progressive-relapsing multiple sclerosis courses.

Findings and limits, study-wide: Relative to controls, patients had five TRBV segments at higher frequency, with TRBV5-6, TRBV5-1 and TRBV20-1 among these. Same-batch preparations were strongly co-clustered by F measure. Among multiple sclerosis patients, normalized Chao1 diversity was significantly below that of controls.

The rearrangement uses TRBV4-1 and TRBJ2-2; 8 nucleotides agree with TRBD1. The material sequenced was blood. The receptor's source is a girl younger than 18 with multiple sclerosis. The CDR3 coding sequence is TGCGCCAGCAGCCAACTTACAGGGGGCACCGGGGAGCTGTTTTTT. Translated, it gives CASSQLTGGTGELFF.